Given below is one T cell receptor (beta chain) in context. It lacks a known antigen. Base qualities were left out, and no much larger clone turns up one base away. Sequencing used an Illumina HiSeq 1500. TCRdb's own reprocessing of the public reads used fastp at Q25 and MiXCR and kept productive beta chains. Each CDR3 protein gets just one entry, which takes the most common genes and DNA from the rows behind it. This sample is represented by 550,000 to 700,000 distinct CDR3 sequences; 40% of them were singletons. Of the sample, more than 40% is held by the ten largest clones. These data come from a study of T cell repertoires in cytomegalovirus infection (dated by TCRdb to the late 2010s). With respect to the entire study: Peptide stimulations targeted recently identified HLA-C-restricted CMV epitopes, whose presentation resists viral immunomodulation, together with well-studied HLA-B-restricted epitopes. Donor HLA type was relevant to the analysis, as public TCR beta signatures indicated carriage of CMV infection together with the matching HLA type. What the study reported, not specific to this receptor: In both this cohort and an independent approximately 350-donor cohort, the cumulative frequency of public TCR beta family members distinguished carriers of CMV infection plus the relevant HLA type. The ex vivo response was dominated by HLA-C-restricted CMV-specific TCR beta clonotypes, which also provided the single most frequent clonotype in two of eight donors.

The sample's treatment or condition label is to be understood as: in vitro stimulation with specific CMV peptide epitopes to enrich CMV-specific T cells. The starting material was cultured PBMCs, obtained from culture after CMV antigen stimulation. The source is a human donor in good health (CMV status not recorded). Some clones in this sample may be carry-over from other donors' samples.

CDR3 sequence: CSARVSYNSPLHF. The DNA sequence is as follows: TGCAGTGCTCGGGTCTCCTATAATTCACCCCTCCACTTT. The rearrangement joined TRBV20-1 to TRBJ1-6; no D gene can be assigned with confidence. The CDR3 has 13 amino acids, counting the end cysteine and phenylalanine. The retained sequence is limited to the CDR3, 39 bases, with the frame set at the first base. In the germline V gene (reference sequence), CDR1 corresponds to DFQATT and CDR2 to SNEGSKA. The V and J ends are trimmed by 5 bases and 0 bases, leaving 5 bases between them.